This entry features one TCR beta chain sequence. Its antigen is unknown. CDR3 length: 15 residues. Germline loops: CDR1 SEHNR, CDR2 FQNEAQ (reference sequence). The trim removed 5 bases at V and 2 bases at J, leaving 6 bases unmatched. Pooled in the analysis were second doses at about 4 or about 12 weeks. This sample was included in a study of T cell responses to AZD1222 COVID-19 vaccine. Findings and caveats of the study: Reportedly, nearly half the spike-specific TCRs target unmutated variant regions. Recipients of AZD1222 seropositive at baseline numbered only five or six. Clonal diversity may have been underestimated in mostly white British donors.

Data came from immunoSEQ multiplex PCR; TCRdb stores just in-frame clones and leaves some out. The table has 250,000 to 300,000 clones, 85% to 95% seen once. Sequencing was performed on peripheral blood, taken 28 days after the second AZD1222 dose. The origin of this receptor is an adult who received the AZD1222 COVID-19 vaccine. The rearrangement links TRBV7-9 to TRBJ2-7; TRBD2 matches at 10 bases. The CDR3, as DNA: TGTGCCAGCAGCCCTCTAGCGGGGGTTACCTACGAGCAGTACTTC. Translated: CASSPLAGVTYEQYF. Using reference TRBV7-9 and TRBJ2-7 for the parts outside the CDR3, the full variable domain is DTGVSQNPRHKITKRGQNVTFRCDPISEHNRLYWYRQTLGQGPEFLTYFQNEAQLEKSRLLSDRFSAERPKGSFSTLEIQRTEQGDSAMYLCASSPLAGVTYEQYFGPGTRLTVT.